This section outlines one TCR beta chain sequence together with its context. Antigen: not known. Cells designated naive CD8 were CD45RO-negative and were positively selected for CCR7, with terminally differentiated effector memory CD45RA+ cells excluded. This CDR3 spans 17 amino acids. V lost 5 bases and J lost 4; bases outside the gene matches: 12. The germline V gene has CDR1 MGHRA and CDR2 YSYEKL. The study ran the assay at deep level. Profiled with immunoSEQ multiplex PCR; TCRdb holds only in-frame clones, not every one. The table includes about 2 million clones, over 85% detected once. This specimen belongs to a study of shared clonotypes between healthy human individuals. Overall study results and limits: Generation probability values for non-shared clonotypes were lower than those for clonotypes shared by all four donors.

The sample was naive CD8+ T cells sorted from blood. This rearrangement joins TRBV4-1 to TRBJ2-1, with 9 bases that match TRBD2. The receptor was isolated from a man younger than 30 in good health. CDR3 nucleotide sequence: TGCGCCAGCAGCTCACGGTTTGCGGGGGGGCAATACAATGAGCAGTTCTTC. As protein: CASSSRFAGGQYNEQFF.